This T cell receptor beta chain was sequenced for a study of blood T cell repertoires in COVID-19. The CDR3 sequence is 13 residues long. V lost 2 bases and J 10 bases, leaving 12 bases between the germline ends. CDR1 SGHTA and CDR2 FQGNSA come from the germline V gene. This clone was recorded once. Using immunoSEQ multiplex PCR, the repertoire was profiled, and TCRdb retains in-frame clones only, with some absent. The repertoire holds approximately 300,000 clones, with around four fifths as singletons. This chain joins TRBV7-2 and TRBJ2-1; no definite D call. The clonotype comes from a woman aged 50 to 60 with acute or convalescent COVID-19. The sequenced sample was peripheral blood. The CDR3 DNA reads TGTGCCAGCAGCTTATCCCCCCTCAGGGAGCAGTTCTTC. Translation gives CASSLSPLREQFF.